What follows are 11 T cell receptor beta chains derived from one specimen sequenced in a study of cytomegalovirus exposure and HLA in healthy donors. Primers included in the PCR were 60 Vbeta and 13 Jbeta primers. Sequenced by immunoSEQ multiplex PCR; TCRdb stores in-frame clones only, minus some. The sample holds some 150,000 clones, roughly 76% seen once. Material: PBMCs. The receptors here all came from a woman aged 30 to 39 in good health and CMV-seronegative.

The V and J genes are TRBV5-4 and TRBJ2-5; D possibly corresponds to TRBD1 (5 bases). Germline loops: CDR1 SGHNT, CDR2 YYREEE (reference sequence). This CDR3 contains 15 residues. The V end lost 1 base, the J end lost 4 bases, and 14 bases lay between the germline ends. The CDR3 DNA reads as TGTGCCAGCAGCTTGATTAGAAGGGGCGGAGAGACCCAGTACTTC. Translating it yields CASSLIRRGGETQYF.

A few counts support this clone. CDR3 sequence: CASNRLAGDTGELFF. CDR3 in DNA: TGTGCCAGCAATAGACTAGCGGGAGACACCGGGGAGCTGTTTTTT. The chain couples TRBV6-1 to TRBJ2-2, with TRBD2 matching over 12 bases. The CDR3 contains 15 residues. The germline V gene encodes CDR1 MNHNS and CDR2 SASEGT. V was clipped by 7 bases and J by 3 bases; unmatched bases: 3.

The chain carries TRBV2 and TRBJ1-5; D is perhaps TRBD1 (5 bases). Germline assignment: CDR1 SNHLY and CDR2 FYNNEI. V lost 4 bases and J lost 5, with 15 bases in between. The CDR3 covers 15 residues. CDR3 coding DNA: TGTGCCAGCAGTGCGCCTTTGGGGCCGGATCAGCCCCAGCATTTT. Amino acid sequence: CASSAPLGPDQPQHF. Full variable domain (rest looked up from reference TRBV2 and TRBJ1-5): EPEVTQTPSHQVTQMGQEVILRCVPISNHLYFYWYRQILGQKVEFLVSFYNNEISEKSEIFDDQFSVERPDGSNFTLKIRSTKLEDSAMYFCASSAPLGPDQPQHFGDGTRLSIL.

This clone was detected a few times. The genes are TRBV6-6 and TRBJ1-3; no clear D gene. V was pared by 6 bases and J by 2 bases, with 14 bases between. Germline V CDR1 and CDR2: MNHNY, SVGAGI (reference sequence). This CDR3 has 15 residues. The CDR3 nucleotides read TGTGCCAGCAGACAGAACGGAAGAGCTGGAAACACCATATATTTT. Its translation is CASRQNGRAGNTIYF.

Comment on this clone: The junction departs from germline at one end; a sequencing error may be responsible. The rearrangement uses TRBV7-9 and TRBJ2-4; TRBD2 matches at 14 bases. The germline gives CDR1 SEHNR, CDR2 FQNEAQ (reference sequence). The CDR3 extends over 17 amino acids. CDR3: CSSSPGLAGGPKNIQYF. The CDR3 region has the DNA TGTTCCAGCAGCCCCGGACTAGCGGGAGGTCCCAAAAACATTCAGTACTTC.

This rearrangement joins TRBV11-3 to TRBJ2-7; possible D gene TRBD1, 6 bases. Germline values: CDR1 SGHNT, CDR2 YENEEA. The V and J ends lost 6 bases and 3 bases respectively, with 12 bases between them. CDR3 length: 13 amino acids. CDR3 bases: TGTGCCAGCAGGGGCAGGGGCAGCTACGAGCAGTACTTC. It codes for CASRGRGSYEQYF.

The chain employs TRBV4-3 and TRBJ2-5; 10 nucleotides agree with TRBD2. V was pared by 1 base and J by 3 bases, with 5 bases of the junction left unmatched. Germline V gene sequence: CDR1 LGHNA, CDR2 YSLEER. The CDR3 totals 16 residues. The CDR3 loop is CASSQVVAGGKETQYF. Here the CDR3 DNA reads TGCGCCAGCAGCCAAGTGGTAGCGGGGGGTAAAGAGACCCAGTACTTC.

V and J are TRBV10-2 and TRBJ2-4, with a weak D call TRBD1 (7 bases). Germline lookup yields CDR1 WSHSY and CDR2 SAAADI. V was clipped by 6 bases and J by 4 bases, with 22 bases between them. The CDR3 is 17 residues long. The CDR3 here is CASSPARDSGGKNIQYF. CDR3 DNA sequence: TGCGCCAGCAGCCCGGCCCGGGACAGTGGGGGGAAAAACATTCAGTACTTC.

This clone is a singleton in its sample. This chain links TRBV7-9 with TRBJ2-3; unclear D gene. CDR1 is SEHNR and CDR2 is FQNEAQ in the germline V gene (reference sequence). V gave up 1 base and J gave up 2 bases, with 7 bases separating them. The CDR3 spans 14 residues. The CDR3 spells CASSLGGTTDTQYF. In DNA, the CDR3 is TGTGCCAGCAGCTTAGGCGGAACCACAGATACGCAGTATTTT.

This chain's CDR3 is CASSWMAGGPRETQYF. The CDR3 coding sequence is TGTGCCAGCAGCTGGATGGCGGGAGGGCCGCGCGAGACCCAGTACTTC. The V gene is TRBV7-9, the J gene TRBJ2-5; 9 bases match TRBD2. The ends lost 4 bases at V and 5 bases at J; junction bases unmatched: 11. Germline V lookup: CDR1 SEHNR, CDR2 FQNEAQ (reference sequence). The CDR3 is 16 residues long.

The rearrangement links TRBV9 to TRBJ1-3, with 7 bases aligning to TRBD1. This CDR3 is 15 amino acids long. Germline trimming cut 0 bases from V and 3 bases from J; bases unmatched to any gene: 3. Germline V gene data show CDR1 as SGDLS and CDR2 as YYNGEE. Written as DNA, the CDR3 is TGTGCCAGCAGCGTAGGACAGGGAGTTGGAAACACCATATATTTT. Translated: CASSVGQGVGNTIYF.